This T cell receptor beta chain comes out of a study of T cell repertoires in cytomegalovirus infection. Study background: In public TCR beta signatures, there were indications of both CMV infection and matching HLA type. Findings of the study overall: HLA-C-restricted CMV clonotypes gave the most frequent clonotype in two of eight donors. Carriers of CMV plus the relevant HLA were identified by cumulative public TCR beta family frequency.

MiXCR was run by TCRdb on the reads, yielding one entry per CDR3 protein. The sample holds some 120,000 distinct CDR3 sequences, around 9.1% seen once. The CDR3 is 16 amino acids. The V segment lost 5 bases and the J segment 2 bases; nucleotides outside the gene matches: 8. CDR1 is SGHVS, CDR2 FQNEAQ, per germline. This clonotype showed up many times. Its antigen is still unknown. V usage is TRBV7-8 and J usage is TRBJ1-2; TRBD1 matches at 10 bases. Sequencing was carried out using PBMCs, sequenced either directly or after in vitro stimulation (not recorded which). The sequence came from a human donor in good health (CMV status not recorded). Some clones in this sample may be carry-over from other donors' samples. This CDR3 is CASSTDPGQGNYGYTF. DNA of the CDR3: TGTGCCAGCAGCACCGACCCGGGACAGGGGAACTATGGCTACACCTTC.